The text below deals with one T cell receptor (beta chain). What it recognizes is unknown. The data are from a study of memory CD4+ T cells and cytomegalovirus serostatus. Study-level information: Healthy Belgian adult donors included about 10 CMV-positive and some 23 CMV-negative people. Findings and caveats of the study: The CMV-associated TCR signature appears largely within the CD4+ memory repertoire.

The sort gate was single viable CD3+CD4+CD8-CD45RO+ cells for memory CD4+ T cells. Using immunoSEQ multiplex PCR, the repertoire was profiled, and TCRdb retains in-frame clones only, with some absent. The repertoire has some 53,000 clones, roughly 80% of them found once; the top ten carry 0.77%. Germline V gene data show CDR1 as MDHEN and CDR2 as SYDVKM. Trimming took 3 bases from V and 0 from J, leaving 18 bases between them. This CDR3 has 18 residues. The sample was memory CD4+ T cells from blood. This sequence joins TRBV28 and TRBJ2-4; the D gene could be TRBD1 or TRBD2 (5 bases each). The origin of this receptor is an adult in good health and CMV-seronegative. The DNA for the CDR3 is TGTGCCAGCAGTTTCTCCGGGGCCCTCCTACTAGCCAAAAACATTCAGTACTTC. The encoded protein is CASSFSGALLLAKNIQYF.